This T cell receptor (beta chain) comes out of a study of blood T cell repertoires in COVID-19. As for the study in general: Specimens from acute and convalescent COVID-19 originated in the United States, Italy and Spain.

TCRdb's copy holds only in-frame clones and misses some; the assay was immunoSEQ multiplex PCR. The data hold 110,000 or so clones, with approximately 90% observed a single time. A single count supports this clone. This CDR3 spans 16 amino acids. In germline, CDR1 is MNHEY, CDR2 SMNVEV (reference sequence). The trim removed 5 bases at V and 0 bases at J, leaving 4 bases unmatched. The receptor's source is a human donor with acute or convalescent COVID-19. The donor label of this sample is uncertain. The chain joins TRBV27 to TRBJ1-6; 7 bases align to TRBD1. The sample was peripheral blood. The CDR3 here is CASSDRQGSYNSPLHF. Written as DNA, the CDR3 is TGTGCCAGCAGTGATCGACAGGGCTCCTATAATTCACCCCTCCACTTT.